This T cell receptor (beta chain) was documented in a study of chemoradiotherapy in HPV16-positive cancers. CDR1 MRHNA and CDR2 SNTAGT come from the germline V gene. The CDR3 has 15 amino acids. The assay was immunoSEQ multiplex PCR, and TCRdb's table has in-frame clones only and misses some. Of 25,000 to 40,000 clones in the sample, 89% were seen once. A remark on this clone: One junction end does not reproduce the germline sequence, and a read error may be involved.

The sequence was obtained from a human donor with HPV-associated anogenital cancer. The chain carries TRBV6-4 and TRBJ1-2; D uncertain. This specimen consisted of blood, obtained from a patient who underwent chemoradiotherapy. For the CDR3, the DNA is TGTGCCAGCAGTTACTCGGGCGTTCCGAACTATGGCTACACCTTC. Encoded protein: CASSYSGVPNYGYTF.